These 31 T cell receptor beta chains originate from one sample sequenced in a study of blood T cell repertoires in COVID-19. The table came from immunoSEQ multiplex PCR; TCRdb's copy has only in-frame clones and leaves some out. Of approximately 130,000 clones in the sample, almost 85% were seen once. Sequencing input: peripheral blood. These receptors were collected from a human donor in a cohort sampled during active COVID-19.

The CDR3 spells CSASSSGGRNEQFF. The CDR3 DNA reads TGCAGTGCTAGTTCTAGCGGGGGGCGCAATGAGCAGTTCTTC. The gene calls are TRBV20-1 and TRBJ2-1; 11 bases map to TRBD2. Germline values: CDR1 DFQATT, CDR2 SNEGSKA (reference sequence). V lost 3 bases, J lost 6 bases, and 4 bases stayed unmatched. CDR3 length: 14 amino acids.

This chain connects TRBV7-2 to TRBJ2-7; 8 bases fit TRBD1. Trimming cost V 5 bases and J 2 bases; bases outside gene matches: 8. There are 15 residues in the CDR3. Germline V gene data show CDR1 as SGHTA and CDR2 as FQGNSA. This CDR3 is CASSTFTGGPYEQYF. The CDR3 DNA is TGTGCCAGCAGCACGTTCACAGGGGGTCCCTACGAGCAGTACTTC.

This chain uses TRBV5-1 with TRBJ2-2, with 7 positions matching TRBD2. The CDR3 spans 16 residues. V lost 4 bases, J lost 1 base, and 7 bases stayed unmatched. CDR1 SGHRS and CDR2 YFSETQ come from the germline V gene. The CDR3: CASSPPSGVNTGELFF. The CDR3 DNA sequence: TGCGCCAGCAGCCCCCCCAGCGGGGTGAACACCGGGGAGCTGTTTTTT.

V gene TRBV5-8 combines with J gene TRBJ1-1; tentative D call: TRBD1 (5 bases). Trimming removed 2 bases at V and 3 bases at J, with 14 bases between. The CDR3 is 15 amino acids. Germline V lookup: CDR1 SGHTS, CDR2 YDEGEE. DNA for the CDR3: TGTGCCAGCAGCTTAAGTTGGGGGGATGACACTGAAGCTTTCTTT. Translated, it gives CASSLSWGDDTEAFF.

The CDR3 nucleotides are TGTGCCAGTACCACAACAGGGGACTCCTACGAGCAGTACTTC. Its protein is CASTTTGDSYEQYF. V usage is TRBV19 and J usage is TRBJ2-7; 7 nucleotides align to TRBD1. Germline V CDR1 and CDR2: LNHDA, SQIVND (reference sequence). Germline trimming cut 7 bases from V and 0 bases from J; bases unmatched to any gene: 6. The CDR3 loop spans 14 amino acids.

V is TRBV19 and J is TRBJ1-1; a possible D gene is TRBD1 (5 bases). CDR3 size: 15 residues. The V end lost 8 bases, the J end lost 0 bases, and 16 bases lay between the germline ends. Germline loops: CDR1 LNHDA, CDR2 SQIVND (reference sequence). CDR3 coding DNA: TGTGCCAGTGCCGGGGGGAGTGGAATGAACACTGAAGCTTTCTTT. The encoded protein is CASAGGSGMNTEAFF.

The count of this clone is one. This chain connects TRBV2 to TRBJ1-1, with a weak D call TRBD1 (5 bases). This CDR3 spans 13 amino acids. Germline CDR1 and CDR2: SNHLY and FYNNEI. V lost 3 bases to trimming and J lost 5 bases, with 10 bases between them. The CDR3 region is CASSEQGGTEAFF. The DNA of the CDR3 is TGTGCCAGCAGTGAGCAGGGAGGAACTGAAGCTTTCTTT.

The chain couples TRBV4-2 to TRBJ2-3; 11 nucleotides line up with TRBD2. The junction had 12 bases not matched to a gene; V was cut back by 3 bases and J by 4 bases. CDR3 length: 18 residues. Germline V gene lookup returns CDR1 LGHNA and CDR2 YNFKEQ. The CDR3 nucleotides read TGTGCCAGCAGCCACTTAAGGCCTAGCGGGGGGCATCCAGATACGCAGTATTTT. It translates to CASSHLRPSGGHPDTQYF.

The gene calls are TRBV25-1 and TRBJ2-3; D perhaps matches TRBD2 (6 bases). This CDR3 contains 13 residues. Germline V gene data show CDR1 as MGHDK and CDR2 as SYGVNS. V was pared by 9 bases and J by 7 bases, with 17 bases between. As DNA, the CDR3 is TGTGCCAGGTTAAAACCGGGACTGTATACGCAGTATTTT. It specifies CARLKPGLYTQYF. Full variable domain (outside the CDR3, taken from reference TRBV25-1 and TRBJ2-3): EADIYQTPRYLVIGTGKKITLECSQTMGHDKMYWYQQDPGMELHLIHYSYGVNSTEKGDLSSESTVSRIRTEHFPLTLESARPSHTSQYLCARLKPGLYTQYFGPGTRLTVL.

V gene TRBV29-1 combines with J gene TRBJ2-5, with D possibly being TRBD1 (5 bases). This CDR3 comprises 12 residues. Germline V gives CDR1 SQVTM, CDR2 ANQGSEA. Trimming stripped 5 bases from V and 4 bases from J, with 11 bases between. CDR3 in amino acids: CSVQQVRETQYF. CDR3 nucleotide sequence: TGCAGCGTTCAACAGGTTAGAGAGACCCAGTACTTC.

The V gene is TRBV18, the J gene TRBJ2-1; maybe TRBD1 (6 bases). The CDR3 length is 14 residues. The V end was cut by 2 bases, the J end by 7 bases, with 12 bases between. Looked up from germline, CDR1 is KGHSH and CDR2 is LQKENI. DNA for the CDR3: TGTGCCAGCTCACCAGGGGGCGCGGGTAATGAGCAGTTCTTC. Translated: CASSPGGAGNEQFF.

This CDR3 reads CSASSGTGRNQPQHF. The CDR3 DNA reads TGCAGTGCTAGTAGCGGGACAGGGCGCAATCAGCCCCAGCATTTT. This chain uses TRBV20-1 with TRBJ1-5, with 9 bases matching TRBD1. After removal of 3 bases from V and 2 bases from J, the junction contained 5 bases not matched to a gene. The CDR3 is 15 residues long. CDR1 is DFQATT, CDR2 SNEGSKA, per germline (reference sequence).

The chain couples TRBV9 to TRBJ1-1; 7 nucleotides match TRBD1. The V segment lost 0 bases and the J segment 5 bases; nucleotides outside the gene matches: 13. The germline V gene has CDR1 SGDLS and CDR2 YYNGEE. This CDR3 has 17 amino acids. CDR3: CASSVALGTGARTEAFF. CDR3 nucleotide sequence: TGTGCCAGCAGCGTAGCCCTCGGCACAGGGGCGCGGACTGAAGCTTTCTTT.

The rearrangement joins TRBV5-6 to TRBJ2-2; TRBD2 aligns across 10 bases. The trim removed 2 bases at V and 3 bases at J, leaving 4 bases unmatched. This CDR3 region has 16 residues. The germline CDR1 and CDR2 sequences are SGHDT and YYEEEE. The CDR3 DNA sequence: TGTGCCAGCAGCTTCTCTAGCGGGGGTTACACCGGGGAGCTGTTTTTT. Amino acid sequence: CASSFSSGGYTGELFF. Full variable domain (remainder filled in from reference TRBV5-6 and TRBJ2-2): DAGVTQSPTHLIKTRGQQVTLRCSPKSGHDTVSWYQQALGQGPQFIFQYYEEEERQRGNFPDRFSGHQFPNYSSELNVNALLLGDSALYLCASSFSSGGYTGELFFGEGSRLTVL.

This chain uses TRBV18 with TRBJ2-7; 11 bases are a match to TRBD2. After removal of 4 bases from V and 3 bases from J, the junction contained 11 bases not matched to a gene. Germline assignment: CDR1 KGHSH and CDR2 LQKENI. CDR3 length: 17 residues. CDR3 in DNA: TGTGCCAGCTCACTTACCTCCGGGACTAGCGGCTACTACGAGCAGTACTTC. Translation: CASSLTSGTSGYYEQYF.

The chain is built from TRBV19 and TRBJ1-5; 8 bases align to TRBD1. This CDR3 is 14 amino acids long. Germline V lookup: CDR1 LNHDA, CDR2 SQIVND (reference sequence). With 8 bases clipped from V and 3 bases from J, the junction kept 6 bases outside the gene matches. For the CDR3, the DNA is TGTGCCAGTGACAGGGGCGTTTCCAATCAGCCCCAGCATTTT. This sequence encodes CASDRGVSNQPQHF. Drawing the rest from reference TRBV19 and TRBJ1-5, the complete variable domain is DGGITQSPKYLFRKEGQNVTLSCEQNLNHDAMYWYRQDPGQGLRLIYYSQIVNDFQKGDIAEGYSVSREKKESFPLTVTSAQKNPTAFYLCASDRGVSNQPQHFGDGTRLSIL.

This chain uses TRBV5-1 with TRBJ1-6; TRBD1 is a possible D gene (6 bases). Trimming cost V 7 bases and J 7 bases, with 15 bases left between them. The germline gives CDR1 SGHRS, CDR2 YFSETQ. This CDR3 has 14 residues. The CDR3 DNA reads as TGCGCCAGCCACCTTGCGGGGGCGAATTCACCCCTCCACTTT. It yields the protein CASHLAGANSPLHF.

Only a few counts were recorded for this clone. V is TRBV28 and J is TRBJ1-5, with 8 bases lining up with TRBD1. Trimming removed 6 bases from V and 2 bases from J; junction bases left unmatched: 3. Germline assignment: CDR1 MDHEN and CDR2 SYDVKM. There are 14 residues in the CDR3. The CDR3, as DNA: TGTGCCAGCAGGGAACAGGGGGGCAATCAGCCCCAGCATTTT. Translation: CASREQGGNQPQHF.

This clone was seen just once. The gene calls are TRBV12-3 or TRBV12-4 and TRBJ1-3; D remains ambiguous. V lost 6 bases and J lost 7, with 7 bases in between. The CDR3 has 11 amino acids. The CDR3 is CASSRVNTIYF. The DNA for the CDR3 is TGTGCCAGCAGCCGGGTCAACACCATATATTTT.

The chain is built from TRBV3-1 (or the pseudogene TRBV3-2) and TRBJ2-2; 7 bases line up with TRBD1. With 4 bases clipped from V and 5 bases from J, the junction kept 7 bases outside the gene matches. Germline CDR1 is LGHDT and CDR2 is YNNKEL (reference sequence). The CDR3 loop spans 15 amino acids. CDR3 loop: CASSRRQGRTGELFF. The CDR3 DNA reads TGTGCCAGCAGCCGGAGACAGGGCCGGACCGGGGAGCTGTTTTTT.

V and J are TRBV29-1 and TRBJ1-1, with D unresolved. Germline CDR1 is SQVTM and CDR2 is ANQGSEA. This CDR3 region has 14 residues. V lost 4 bases and J lost 3, with 15 bases in between. CDR3 nucleotides: TGCAGCGTTGCCCCGGTTCTCCTGGACACTGAAGCTTTCTTT. Its translation is CSVAPVLLDTEAFF.

This clone was observed a handful of times. The chain carries TRBV7-9 and TRBJ1-4; 10 bases map to TRBD1. V dropped 6 bases and J dropped 7; count of bases not matched to a gene: 11. This CDR3 spans 16 amino acids. The V gene's germline CDR1 is SEHNR and CDR2 FQNEAQ (reference sequence). DNA for the CDR3: TGTGCCAGCAGTTTCGCGTATGGGACAGGGGCTGAAAAACTGTTTTTT. It yields the protein CASSFAYGTGAEKLFF.

V gene TRBV19 combines with J gene TRBJ1-5; the D gene is possibly TRBD1 (5 bases). This CDR3 spans 14 amino acids. Germline lookup yields CDR1 LNHDA and CDR2 SQIVND (reference sequence). Deletions cut 7 bases from V and 3 bases from J, with 13 bases between. CDR3 DNA: TGTGCCAGTACCGGGGGGAGGAACAATCAGCCCCAGCATTTT. Its protein is CASTGGRNNQPQHF.

The chain uses TRBV27 and TRBJ1-6; 9 positions agree with TRBD1. Germline V lookup: CDR1 MNHEY, CDR2 SMNVEV (reference sequence). The CDR3 length is 16 residues. Unmatched junction bases numbered 12, after V lost 5 bases and J lost 10 bases. Here the CDR3 reads CASSRTLTGGRSPLHF. CDR3 nucleotide sequence: TGTGCCAGCAGTAGGACGCTGACAGGGGGTCGGTCACCCCTCCACTTT.

This clone was recorded a few times. One junction end disagrees with the germline gene, perhaps due to a read error. The chain recombines TRBV11-3 with TRBJ1-3; possibly TRBD1 for D (6 bases). Germline V lookup: CDR1 SGHNT, CDR2 YENEEA. This CDR3 has 16 amino acids. The chain's CDR3 is CASSLEMGARGNTIYF. DNA for the CDR3: TGTGCCAGCAGCCTAGAAATGGGGGCAAGGGGAAACACCATATATTTT.

The chain couples TRBV7-6 to TRBJ2-7; D is unclear. This CDR3 spans 12 amino acids. In germline, CDR1 is SGHVS, CDR2 FNYEAQ. V shed 1 base and J shed 4 bases, with 5 bases lying between them. CDR3 coding DNA: TGTGCCAGCAGCTTAGGGGCTTACGAGCAGTACTTC. It is translated as CASSLGAYEQYF.

Worth noting for this clone: One junction end does not reproduce the germline sequence, and a read error may be involved. The CDR3 sequence is CAGSRLVAGGLGNEQFF. The CDR3 DNA is TGTGCCGGCAGCCGCCTCGTAGCGGGGGGGTTGGGTAATGAGCAGTTCTTC. The chain joins TRBV3-1 (or the pseudogene TRBV3-2) to TRBJ2-1; 11 positions match TRBD2. The CDR3 spans 17 residues. Germline CDR1 and CDR2: LGHDT and YNNKEL (reference sequence).

This clone was picked up one time. This rearrangement joins TRBV5-4 to TRBJ2-5, with 7 bases aligning to TRBD1. This CDR3 contains 15 residues. In germline, CDR1 is SGHNT, CDR2 YYREEE (reference sequence). The V gene end was trimmed by 4 bases and the J gene end by 5 bases; junction bases not matched to a gene: 11. CDR3 protein: CASSPDQGVGETQYF. The CDR3 bases are TGTGCCAGCAGCCCCGACCAGGGGGTCGGGGAGACCCAGTACTTC.

V is TRBV19 and J is TRBJ1-5, with 8 bases fitting TRBD1. The germline CDR1 and CDR2 sequences are LNHDA and SQIVND (reference sequence). This CDR3 contains 15 residues. Unmatched junction bases numbered 10, after V lost 6 bases and J lost 6 bases. CDR3 in amino acids: CASSLLGQVGQPQHF. CDR3 nucleotides: TGTGCCAGTAGCCTTCTGGGACAGGTGGGTCAGCCCCAGCATTTT.

Here the CDR3 reads CASSEYRDFGNTIYF. The DNA for the CDR3 is TGTGCCAGCAGCGAATACAGGGATTTTGGAAACACCATATATTTT. The chain combines TRBV7-8 with TRBJ1-3; possibly TRBD1 for D (6 bases). CDR3 length equals 15 residues. V was cut by 5 bases and J by 3 bases, with 14 bases left in between. Germline lookup yields CDR1 SGHVS and CDR2 FQNEAQ.

The rearrangement links TRBV5-1 to TRBJ2-1; TRBD2 matches at 13 bases. This CDR3 is 15 amino acids long. Germline-derived CDR1 and CDR2 are SGHRS and YFSETQ. The J segment lost 7 bases and the V segment lost 0 bases, leaving 1 base of the junction unmatched. Written as DNA, the CDR3 is TGCGCCAGCAGCTTGGGACTAGCGGGGGGAAATGAGCAGTTCTTC. This translates into CASSLGLAGGNEQFF.